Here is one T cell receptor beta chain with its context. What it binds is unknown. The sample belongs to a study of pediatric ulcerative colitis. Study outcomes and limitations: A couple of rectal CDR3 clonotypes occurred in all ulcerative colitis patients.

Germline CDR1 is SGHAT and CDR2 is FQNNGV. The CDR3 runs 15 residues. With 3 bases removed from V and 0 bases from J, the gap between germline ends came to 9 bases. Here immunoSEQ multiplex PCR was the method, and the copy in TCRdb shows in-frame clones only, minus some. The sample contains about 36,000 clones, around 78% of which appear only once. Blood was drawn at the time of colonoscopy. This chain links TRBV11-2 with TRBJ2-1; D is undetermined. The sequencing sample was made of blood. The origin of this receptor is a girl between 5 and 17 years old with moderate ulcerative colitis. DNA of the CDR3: TGTGCCAGCAGCTTTGACCCGAACTCCTACAATGAGCAGTTCTTC. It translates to CASSFDPNSYNEQFF.